The 21 T cell receptor beta chains below all came from one sample that was sequenced in a study of cytomegalovirus exposure and HLA in healthy donors. Use of 60 Vbeta and 13 Jbeta primers characterized the PCR. Clones were sequenced by immunoSEQ multiplex PCR, and TCRdb holds only the in-frame ones, with some missing. This sample has over 150,000 clones, with less than 90% found just once. The sequenced sample was PBMCs. The source of these receptors is a man between 50 and 59 years old in good health and CMV-seronegative.

V and J are TRBV6-1 and TRBJ2-5; D is ambiguous. V gave up 1 base and J gave up 1 base, with 10 bases separating them. The CDR3 has 15 residues. CDR1 and CDR2 (germline): MNHNS, SASEGT. CDR3 sequence (DNA): TGTGCCAGCAGTGAAGTCCCCATGAGCCAAGAGACCCAGTACTTC. This sequence encodes CASSEVPMSQETQYF.

The chain carries TRBV2 and TRBJ1-5; D call uncertain. Per germline, CDR1 SNHLY and CDR2 FYNNEI. CDR3 size: 15 residues. Trimming shortened V by 3 bases and J by 0 bases, and 9 bases separated the two germline ends. The CDR3 nucleotides are TGTGCCAGCAGTGACGACTATCATAGCAATCAGCCCCAGCATTTT. Translated, it gives CASSDDYHSNQPQHF.

The rearrangement joins TRBV29-1 to TRBJ2-5; D gene unclear. Trimming cost V 4 bases and J 5 bases, with 11 bases left between them. CDR3 size: 12 residues. Germline CDR1 reads SQVTM; CDR2 reads ANQGSEA. CDR3 in DNA: TGCAGCGTTGTGAGACTCCGGGAGACCCAGTACTTC. Its protein product is CSVVRLRETQYF.

The V call is TRBV5-3, the J call TRBJ1-4; TRBD1 might be the D (6 bases). TRBV5-3 is an ORF for which the function is uncertain. V lost 0 bases to trimming and J lost 8 bases, with 11 bases between them. This CDR3 contains 14 residues. CDR3 nucleotide sequence: TGTGCCAGAAGCTTGGCAGGGGAACACGAAAAACTGTTTTTT. This codes for CARSLAGEHEKLFF.

This clone was observed a single time. The V call is TRBV6-6, the J call TRBJ2-3; the match to TRBD1 covers 8 bases. The CDR3 length is 16 residues. The germline gives CDR1 MNHNY, CDR2 SVGAGI (reference sequence). The J segment lost 3 bases and the V segment lost 9 bases, leaving 14 bases of the junction unmatched. In DNA, the CDR3 is TGTGCCAGAACAAATTTAGACAGGGGAGGTACAGATACGCAGTATTTT. This gives the protein CARTNLDRGGTDTQYF.

This chain connects TRBV2 to TRBJ2-1, with 7 bases identical to TRBD2. Germline V CDR1 and CDR2: SNHLY, FYNNEI. CDR3 length: 15 amino acids. V dropped 4 bases and J dropped 7; count of bases not matched to a gene: 10. This CDR3 reads CASSGGSGDPNEQFF. The CDR3 bases are TGTGCCAGCAGTGGAGGAAGCGGGGATCCGAATGAGCAGTTCTTC. Drawing the rest from reference TRBV2 and TRBJ2-1, the complete variable domain is EPEVTQTPSHQVTQMGQEVILRCVPISNHLYFYWYRQILGQKVEFLVSFYNNEISEKSEIFDDQFSVERPDGSNFTLKIRSTKLEDSAMYFCASSGGSGDPNEQFFGPGTRLTVL.

The V and J genes are TRBV4-1 and TRBJ2-5; D is possibly TRBD2 (6 bases). There are 15 residues in the CDR3. CDR1 MGHRA and CDR2 YSYEKL come from the germline V gene. Trimming stripped 1 base from V and 2 bases from J, with 11 bases between. CDR3 sequence reads: CASSQGRTIQETQYF. The CDR3 coding sequence is TGCGCCAGCAGCCAAGGGAGGACTATTCAAGAGACCCAGTACTTC.

Worth noting for this clone: This sample includes further DNA sequences coding for the same CDR3. This rearrangement joins TRBV7-2 to TRBJ2-7; 9 bases match TRBD1. J gave up 4 bases and V 3 bases, and 4 bases lay outside the gene matches. Per germline, CDR1 SGHTA and CDR2 FQGNSA. The CDR3 has 14 residues. The CDR3 reads CASSFSQGAYEQYF. The CDR3 bases are TGTGCCAGCAGCTTCTCACAGGGGGCGTACGAGCAGTACTTC.

This clone was recorded only once. The gene calls are TRBV6-1 and TRBJ2-1, with TRBD1 as a possible D gene (5 bases). The germline V and J ends were trimmed by 9 bases and 0 bases, with 12 bases remaining between them. This CDR3 is 14 amino acids long. The germline gives CDR1 MNHNS, CDR2 SASEGT. In nucleotides, the CDR3 is TGTGCCAGTACCACAGGATTCTCCTACAATGAGCAGTTCTTC. Its translation: CASTTGFSYNEQFF.

The V call is TRBV6-5, the J call TRBJ1-6, with D uncertain. V gave up 3 bases and J gave up 4 bases, with 7 bases separating them. The germline gives CDR1 MNHEY, CDR2 SVGAGI. This CDR3 contains 14 residues. For the CDR3, the DNA is TGTGCCAGCAGTTATGTCAGATATAATTCACCCCTCCACTTT. Amino acids: CASSYVRYNSPLHF.

The CDR3 region has the DNA TGTGCCAGTAGTTTGGCGGGGAGCAATCAGCCCCAGCATTTT. Protein product: CASSLAGSNQPQHF. The V call is TRBV19, the J call TRBJ1-5; unclear D gene. CDR1 LNHDA and CDR2 SQIVND come from the germline V gene (reference sequence). V lost 5 bases and J 1 base, leaving 9 bases between the germline ends. The CDR3 totals 14 residues.

The rearrangement uses TRBV9 and TRBJ2-1, with TRBD2 matching over 9 bases. CDR1 and CDR2 from the germline V gene are SGDLS and YYNGEE. The CDR3 is 17 amino acids. Trimming removed 0 bases from V and 4 bases from J; junction bases left unmatched: 8. CDR3 nucleotide sequence: TGTGCCAGCAGCGTAGGGCCAGGCGGGAGGGCATACAATGAGCAGTTCTTC. Amino acid sequence: CASSVGPGGRAYNEQFF.

This clone was detected a few times. The rearrangement uses TRBV5-8 and TRBJ1-5; 7 bases fit TRBD1. The CDR3 is 15 residues long. V trimming: 4 bases; J trimming: 2 bases; junction bases outside the gene matches: 6. The germline V gene has CDR1 SGHTS and CDR2 YDEGEE. CDR3 region: CASSGGQAGNQPQHF. CDR3 coding DNA: TGTGCCAGCAGCGGAGGACAGGCGGGCAATCAGCCCCAGCATTTT.

This clone came up once. This chain links TRBV19 with TRBJ2-5, with D possibly matching TRBD2 (5 bases). This CDR3 has 15 residues. Germline values: CDR1 LNHDA, CDR2 SQIVND (reference sequence). V was clipped by 0 bases and J by 2 bases, with 10 bases between them. The CDR3: CASSIDRTFQETQYF. CDR3 DNA: TGTGCCAGTAGTATAGATAGGACTTTTCAAGAGACCCAGTACTTC.

A few counts support this clone. The chain couples TRBV19 to TRBJ2-7; 7 positions agree with TRBD1. The CDR3 is 14 amino acids. Germline V lookup: CDR1 LNHDA, CDR2 SQIVND (reference sequence). The ends lost 6 bases at V and 3 bases at J; junction bases unmatched: 8. CDR3 nucleotide sequence: TGTGCCAGTAGCACCGGACAGGCCCTCTACGAGCAGTACTTC. This gives the protein CASSTGQALYEQYF.

A note on this clone: The junction does not match germline at one end; this may be a read error. The J gene is TRBJ2-7, the V gene TRBV7-9; possibly TRBD1 for D (6 bases). This CDR3 contains 15 residues. Germline-derived CDR1 and CDR2 are SEHNR and FQNEAQ (reference sequence). CDR3 coding DNA: TGTTCCAGCAGCCCCCCCGGGACACCGCCTAGGGAGCAGTACTTC. Translated, it gives CSSSPPGTPPREQYF.

The genes are TRBV28 and TRBJ2-5; 13 positions match TRBD2. The J call may not be correct, given that the DNA end is closer to TRBJ2-7. CDR3 length: 16 residues. Germline CDR1 reads MDHEN; CDR2 reads SYDVKM. The CDR3 here is CASSPAGTSGNYEQYF. The CDR3 coding sequence is TGTGCCAGCAGCCCAGCCGGGACTAGCGGGAACTACGAGCAGTACTTC.

The CDR3 reads CASSLGDREINYGYTF. CDR3 DNA sequence: TGTGCCAGCAGCTTGGGGGACAGAGAGATTAACTATGGCTACACCTTC. V is TRBV7-2 and J is TRBJ1-2, with 7 bases that match TRBD1. Losses at the gene ends were 3 bases for V and 1 base for J; bases not matched to a gene: 8. Germline V gene sequence: CDR1 SGHTA, CDR2 FQGNSA. CDR3 length: 16 residues.

The rearrangement links TRBV30 to TRBJ2-1; 11 nucleotides match TRBD2. Trimming removed 1 base from V and 6 bases from J; junction bases left unmatched: 11. The CDR3 has 17 residues. Germline-derived CDR1 and CDR2 are GTSNPN and SVGIG (reference sequence). The CDR3 reads CAWSAQEASGRRNEQFF. Written as DNA, the CDR3 is TGTGCCTGGAGTGCTCAGGAGGCTAGCGGGAGGCGCAATGAGCAGTTCTTC.

This clone was counted only a few times. V and J are TRBV2 and TRBJ1-4; the match to TRBD1 covers 8 bases. The CDR3 loop spans 16 amino acids. Trimming cost V 1 base and J 4 bases; bases outside gene matches: 5. Germline V lookup: CDR1 SNHLY, CDR2 FYNNEI. As DNA, the CDR3 is TGTGCCAGCAGTGAAGGGGGACAGGCCCTTAATGAAAAACTGTTTTTT. This encodes CASSEGGQALNEKLFF.

V usage is TRBV19 and J usage is TRBJ2-1, with D uncertain. The CDR3 totals 15 residues. Trimming shortened V by 1 base and J by 5 bases, and 12 bases separated the two germline ends. Germline CDR1 LNHDA, CDR2 SQIVND (reference sequence). CDR3 region: CASSIGLPPDNEQFF. The CDR3 DNA follows: TGTGCCAGTAGTATAGGACTTCCCCCGGACAATGAGCAGTTCTTC.